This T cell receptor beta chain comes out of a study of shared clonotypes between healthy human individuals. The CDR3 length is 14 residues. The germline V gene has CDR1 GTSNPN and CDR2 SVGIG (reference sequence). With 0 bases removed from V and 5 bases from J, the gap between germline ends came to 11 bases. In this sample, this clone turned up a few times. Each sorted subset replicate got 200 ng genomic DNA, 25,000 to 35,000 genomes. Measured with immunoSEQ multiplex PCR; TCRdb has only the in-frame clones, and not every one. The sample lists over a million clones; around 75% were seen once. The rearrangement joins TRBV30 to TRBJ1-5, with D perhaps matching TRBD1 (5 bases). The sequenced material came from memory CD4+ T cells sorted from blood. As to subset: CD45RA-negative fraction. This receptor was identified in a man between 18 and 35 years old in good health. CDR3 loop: CAWSVGALHQPQHF. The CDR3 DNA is TGTGCCTGGAGTGTAGGGGCCCTCCATCAGCCCCAGCATTTT.